Below, 3 T cell receptor beta chains from the same sample are listed, as sequenced in a study of cytomegalovirus exposure and HLA in healthy donors. Primers included in the PCR were 60 Vbeta and 13 Jbeta primers. Produced via immunoSEQ multiplex PCR; TCRdb's table is partial and in-frame only. The table has 120,000 to 150,000 clones, roughly 79% seen once. Sequencing was done on a sample of PBMCs. The receptors come from a male donor in good health and CMV-seronegative.

The V and J genes are TRBV19 and TRBJ1-4, with 8 bases lining up with TRBD1. J gave up 6 bases and V 8 bases, and 14 bases lay outside the gene matches. The CDR3 contains 16 residues. The germline CDR1 and CDR2 sequences are LNHDA and SQIVND (reference sequence). CDR3 sequence (DNA): TGTGCCAGTCGGTGGCAGGGGGCACGTAGTGATGAAAAACTGTTTTTT. Protein: CASRWQGARSDEKLFF.

The V call is TRBV29-1, the J call TRBJ1-2; the match to TRBD1 covers 8 bases. The V and J ends lost 5 bases and 5 bases, in that order; junction bases with no gene match: 1. This CDR3 comprises 11 residues. Germline V CDR1 and CDR2: SQVTM, ANQGSEA. The CDR3 protein is CSVRQGYGYTF. In DNA form, the CDR3 reads TGCAGCGTTCGACAGGGGTATGGCTACACCTTC.

The gene calls are TRBV19 and TRBJ2-1, with 10 positions matching TRBD2. The V and J ends lost 7 bases and 2 bases, in that order; junction bases with no gene match: 5. The CDR3 has 15 residues. Germline V gene lookup returns CDR1 LNHDA and CDR2 SQIVND (reference sequence). DNA for the CDR3: TGTGCCAGTATCTCACTAGCGGGACCCTACAATGAGCAGTTCTTC. Protein product: CASISLAGPYNEQFF. The full variable domain, its missing parts supplied by reference TRBV19 and TRBJ2-1, is DGGITQSPKYLFRKEGQNVTLSCEQNLNHDAMYWYRQDPGQGLRLIYYSQIVNDFQKGDIAEGYSVSREKKESFPLTVTSAQKNPTAFYLCASISLAGPYNEQFFGPGTRLTVL.